This TCR beta chain emerged from a study of T cell responses to AZD1222 COVID-19 vaccine. Profiled with immunoSEQ multiplex PCR; TCRdb holds only in-frame clones, not every one. This sample carries 150,000 to 170,000 clones, roughly 90% of them seen once, and the ten largest clones take 5.5%. Losses at the gene ends were 4 bases for V and 4 bases for J; bases not matched to a gene: 5. CDR3 length: 15 residues. In germline, CDR1 is SGHNT, CDR2 YYREEE (reference sequence). The specimen was peripheral blood, collected on day 0 of MenACWY control vaccination. The V call is TRBV5-4, the J call TRBJ2-2; TRBD1 matches 9 bases. The sequence derives from an adult in good health. CDR3 DNA sequence: TGTGCCAGCAGCGCGGGACAGGGACTCACCGGGGAGCTGTTTTTT. It specifies CASSAGQGLTGELFF.